The clone carrying this TCR beta chain was observed a handful of times. This entry comes from a study of T-cell memory formation after mild COVID-19. TCRdb used MiXCR to reprocess the 5' RACE reads, holding one entry per CDR3 protein. The sample yields nearly 350,000 distinct CDR3 sequences, 13% seen once. CDR3 size: 15 residues. Sequenced input: PBMCs or a T cell subset sorted from them (not recorded which). The receptor's source is a man between 18 and 35 years old who had mild COVID-19 (a few samples of this study predate the infection). Cell type and time point are not known. J is TRBJ2-5 and V is TRBV21-1; the listed D gene, TRBD2, was not tested against the DNA. TRBV21-1 is noted as a pseudogene. CDR3 in amino acids: CASSAWGPSQETQYF. CDR3 DNA: TGTGCCAGCAGCGCCTGGGGACCCTCCCAAGAGACCCAGTACTTC.